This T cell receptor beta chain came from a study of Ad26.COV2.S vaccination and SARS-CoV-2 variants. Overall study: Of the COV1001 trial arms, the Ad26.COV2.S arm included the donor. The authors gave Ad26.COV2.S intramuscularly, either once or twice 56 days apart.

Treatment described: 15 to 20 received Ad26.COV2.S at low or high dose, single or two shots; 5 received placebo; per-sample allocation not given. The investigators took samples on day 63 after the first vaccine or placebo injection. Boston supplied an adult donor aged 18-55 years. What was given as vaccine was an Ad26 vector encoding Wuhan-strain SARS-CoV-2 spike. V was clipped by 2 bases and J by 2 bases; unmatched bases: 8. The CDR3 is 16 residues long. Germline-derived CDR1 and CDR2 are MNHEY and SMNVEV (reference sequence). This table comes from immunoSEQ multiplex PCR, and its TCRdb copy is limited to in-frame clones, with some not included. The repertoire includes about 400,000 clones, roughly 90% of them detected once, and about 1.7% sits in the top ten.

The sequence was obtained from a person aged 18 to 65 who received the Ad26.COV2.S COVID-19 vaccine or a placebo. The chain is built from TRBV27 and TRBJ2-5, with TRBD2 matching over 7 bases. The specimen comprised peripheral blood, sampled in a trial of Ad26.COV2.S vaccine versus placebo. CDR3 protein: CASSLAGTIKQETQYF. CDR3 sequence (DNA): TGTGCCAGCAGTTTAGCCGGGACTATCAAACAAGAGACCCAGTACTTC.